This entry lists 10 T cell receptor beta chains sequenced from one sample in a study of T cells in Graves' hyperthyroidism and ophthalmopathy. TCR beta CDR3 regions were amplified from RNA. In the first-round RT-PCR of the TCR CDR3, the HTBI primer set was used. Using its own MiXCR run on the multiplex PCR reads, TCRdb lists one record per CDR3 protein. The data show about 340,000 distinct CDR3 sequences, 15% to 20% seen once. What was sequenced was blood. These receptors were collected from a woman aged 50 to 60 with Graves' hyperthyroidism.

The CDR3 protein is CASSPGTSGVNEQFF. The CDR3 DNA follows: TGTGCCAGCAGTCCGGGGACTAGCGGCGTCAATGAGCAGTTCTTC. The V call is TRBV27, the J call TRBJ2-1, with 11 bases identical to TRBD2. Germline loops: CDR1 MNHEY, CDR2 SMNVEV (reference sequence). The CDR3 is 15 residues long. Losses at the gene ends were 5 bases for V and 6 bases for J; bases not matched to a gene: 6.

Concerning this clonotype itself: The germline gene is not matched at one end of the junction; a read error may be the cause. This chain connects TRBV4-1 to TRBJ1-2; D call uncertain. From germline, CDR1 is MGHRA and CDR2 YSYEKL. The length of the CDR3 is 17 residues. The CDR3 protein is CAGSQDGSLTSNYGYTF. CDR3 bases: TGCGCCGGCAGCCAAGATGGCAGCCTGACTTCTAACTATGGCTACACCTTC.

Many counts were recorded for this clonotype. The chain carries TRBV29-1 and TRBJ2-3; no reliable D call. The CDR3 spans 13 residues. Germline CDR1 is SQVTM and CDR2 is ANQGSEA. V dropped 3 bases and J dropped 0 bases, with 7 bases sitting between them. The CDR3 DNA follows: TGCAGCGTTGATCAGGAGAGCACAGATACGCAGTATTTT. It yields the protein CSVDQESTDTQYF.

The chain carries TRBV10-3 and TRBJ1-4; the D gene is possibly TRBD1 (6 bases). V was clipped by 4 bases and J by 0 bases, with 9 bases between them. The CDR3 sequence is 15 residues long. The germline gives CDR1 ENHRY, CDR2 SYGVKD. For the CDR3, the DNA is TGTGCCATCAGTGGCGGGGGCGCAACTAATGAAAAACTGTTTTTT. Residues: CAISGGGATNEKLFF.

The V call is TRBV4-1, the J call TRBJ1-1; D is perhaps TRBD1 (6 bases). The V and J ends lost 3 bases and 4 bases respectively, with 18 bases between them. This CDR3 is built from 16 residues. The germline V gene has CDR1 MGHRA and CDR2 YSYEKL. CDR3 protein: CASSQAVPGHFTEAFF. The DNA of the CDR3 is TGCGCCAGCAGCCAGGCTGTTCCGGGACACTTCACTGAAGCTTTCTTT.

This clonotype was seen ten or more times. J is TRBJ2-1 and V is TRBV5-5; 11 nucleotides agree with TRBD2. In germline, CDR1 is SGHKS, CDR2 YYEKEE (reference sequence). The V gene end was trimmed by 1 base and the J gene end by 7 bases; junction bases not matched to a gene: 4. The CDR3 runs 15 residues. The CDR3 sequence: CASSLLAGGGNEQFF. CDR3 DNA sequence: TGTGCCAGCAGCTTGTTAGCGGGAGGGGGTAATGAGCAGTTCTTC.

This chain uses TRBV27 with TRBJ2-7; TRBD1 might be the D (6 bases). Germline V gene data show CDR1 as MNHEY and CDR2 as SMNVEV (reference sequence). V was shortened by 8 bases and J by 0 bases, with 11 bases between the two germline ends. This CDR3 comprises 13 residues. CDR3 bases: TGTGCCAGCTTGGACAGATACTCCTACGAGCAGTACTTC. It is translated as CASLDRYSYEQYF.

Notes on this clonotype: One base away lies a much larger clone, so this may be a sequencing read error. This is likely a read error, given that the CDR3 carries no conserved phenylalanine or tryptophan at its end. The J gene is TRBJ1-1, the V gene TRBV3-1; tentatively, D is TRBD1 (5 bases). Between the trimmed V and J ends, which lost 7 bases and 3 bases, there was a span of 12 bases. Per the germline V gene, CDR1 is LGHDT and CDR2 is YNNKEL (reference sequence). The CDR3 is made up of 13 amino acids. The CDR3: CASTQGSDTEAFS. CDR3 coding DNA: TGTGCCAGCACCCAGGGCTCGGACACTGAAGCTTTCTCT.

CDR3 loop: CASSGSPGQGKEKLFF. The CDR3 coding sequence is TGCGCCAGCAGTGGTTCCCCGGGACAGGGGAAGGAAAAACTGTTTTTT. The chain couples TRBV10-2 to TRBJ1-4; TRBD1 matches at 10 bases. V trimming: 4 bases; J trimming: 8 bases; junction bases outside the gene matches: 10. Per germline, CDR1 WSHSY and CDR2 SAAADI. This CDR3 comprises 16 residues.

This clonotype was seen more than once but under ten times. The chain uses TRBV5-1 and TRBJ2-5; no definite D call. V was shortened by 4 bases and J by 2 bases, with 12 bases between the two germline ends. CDR1 and CDR2 from the germline V gene are SGHRS and YFSETQ. The CDR3 spans 14 residues. CDR3 protein: CASSAAQIQETQYF. The CDR3 bases are TGCGCCAGCAGCGCCGCCCAGATACAAGAGACCCAGTACTTC.